This TCR beta chain was obtained from a study of cytomegalovirus exposure and HLA in healthy donors (dated by TCRdb to about 2017). Some background on the complete study: According to an earlier analysis of several hundred of the donors, some 180 million T cells yielded 95 million to 140 million unique TCR beta sequences and approximately 300 Gb of sequence data. Roughly 300 gigabases of sequencing data and around 85 million unique TCR sequences made up an early release that covered around 640 HLA-typed donors. Of the roughly 400 genotyped donors, approximately 83% fell in the genetic ancestry cluster associated with self-reported Caucasian donors. The study was designed to test whether signatures of past pathogen exposure could be identified by cataloging public T cell receptors. Using immunosequencing, the study profiled T cell repertoires from about 620 subjects and related those repertoires to cytomegalovirus serostatus. Besides the first cohort of 500 to 700 subjects, a separate validation cohort made up of over 100 different subjects was used. To predict cytomegalovirus infection status, the study brought together high-throughput TCR immunosequencing, statistical association of individual TCRs with disease status, and machine learning. A later analysis re-examined previously published TCR beta repertoires from about 670 donors and added high-resolution HLA genotyping to investigate patterns of TCR occurrence. The later analysis used no new phenotypic data to find candidate immune exposures, relying instead on TCR beta sequences and their occurrence across donors. An earlier analysis of 587 of the donors applied high-throughput TCR beta sequencing to assess whether each TCR beta V gene segment acted as functional or pseudogenic. Donor age, sex, ethnicity and CMV serostatus were compiled together with the repertoire data. A later genetic analysis used genome-wide SNP genotypes for about 60% of the roughly 700 donors, treating that subset as a discovery cohort. All discovery cohort repertoires had been generated using a single sequencing platform. HLA typing covered class I and class II loci at four-digit resolution. Typing coverage differed by locus: A, B, C, DRB1 and DQB1 were typed in about 629-630 donors, DQA1 in about 500, DPA1 in over 600, and DPB1 in just under 490. Four or five DR-DQ haplotypes were handled as single units for association and clustering because linkage in the cohort was strong. Across under 500 genotyped donors of the cohort, an average of 235,054 unique TCR beta nucleotide sequences per donor were sequenced, and around 19% of those sequences were non-productive.

A note on this clone: Its recognized antigen is unknown. No base quality information exists; no much larger clone differs at one position.

The cohort was made up of roughly 670 healthy bone marrow donors. At the time of sampling, all cohort members were nominally healthy, though unrecorded immune exposures were likely present. The donor was CMV seronegative and belonged to the group of approximately 320 seronegative cohort members. Every donor gave a peripheral blood sample, and the peripheral blood mononuclear cells from that sample were used for TCR beta sequencing. Genomic DNA was extracted from the blood cell samples with the Qiagen DNeasy Blood Extraction Kit. CDR1 SEHNR and CDR2 FQNEAQ were looked up in the germline V gene (reference sequence). Deletion took 1 base off V and 3 bases off J, with a span of 9 bases between the germline ends. Counted from cysteine to phenylalanine, this CDR3 has 14 amino acids. Solely the CDR3 DNA is kept, with 42 bases framed from the first base. Libraries were prepared through the immunoSEQ multiplex PCR assay. For the multiplex PCR, a mixture combining 60 forward primers for TCR Vbeta segments and 13 reverse primers for TCR Jbeta segments was used. Amplification of the CDR3 region of rearranged TCR beta genes was performed with a multiplex PCR assay on genomic DNA. The Illumina HiSeq System was used to sequence the amplified TCR beta libraries as 87-base-pair reads. The authors processed their data as follows. Across the 600 to 700 repertoires, a later analysis counted approximately 83 million unique TCR beta chains, some 11 million of which were shared by at least two donors. A nearest-neighbor algorithm error-corrected the raw reads and collapsed the reads into unique sequences, merging closely related sequences to remove PCR and sequencing errors. CDR3 sequences were aligned to IMGT reference sequences to assign V, D and J gene segments. For a sequence to be retained, a match of at least six nucleotides was required to both a V gene segment and a J gene segment. A rearrangement was called productive if the CDR3 had no stop codons and remained in frame with V and J, and every other rearrangement was called non-productive. Following IMGT convention, CDR3 was defined as the stretch from the second conserved V-encoded cysteine to the conserved J-encoded phenylalanine. The earlier analysis of 500 to 650 of the donors excluded any sequence lacking an unambiguous match to a single V gene segment. In an earlier analysis of around 590 of the donors, a V segment was called functional when productive rearrangements were above 56.7%, and segregating when the standard deviation between donors exceeded 5%. To diagnose cytomegalovirus status from the catalog of TCR beta chain sequences, a statistical classification framework was built. V and J gene assignment, in a later analysis, came from comparing TCR nucleotide sequences with IMGT/GENE-DB human TR gene sequences. A later analysis assigned CDR3 sequences and most-parsimonious VDJ recombination scenarios with the TCRdist pipeline. In a later analysis, every TCR beta chain was defined by the combination of its CDR3 amino acid sequence and its V-gene family, and reads without a unique V-gene family were dropped. A later analysis removed roughly 590 highly shared, low-generation-probability nucleotide sequences to deal with suspected cross-contamination and a sequencing artifact. A later analysis calculated a clonal expansion index for each public chain from normalized within-repertoire ranks of inferred template counts. Generation probabilities in a later analysis came from a VDJ recombination model fitted to out-of-frame rearrangements, and those results were checked against IGoR. A later analysis scored TCR-TCR, TCR-HLA and TCR-CMV co-occurrence with hypergeometric tests, applying a repertoire-size bias correction to TCR pairs. In a later analysis, false discovery rates were estimated by permuting HLA or CMV assignments 20 times. In a later analysis, co-occurring TCRs were grouped using DBSCAN, and TCRdist sequence similarity was added for clustering within HLA-allele-positive subsets. Repertoires with fewer than 30,000 or more than 120,000 public chains, plus five repertoires with anomalous nucleotide sharing, were excluded from co-occurrence clustering. Imported from immuneACCESS, the table was reduced by TCRdb to in-frame sequences with V and J called. These copies leave out some clones; in studies compared against another copy, an unresolved V gene accounts for under half, and the cause of the remainder is not known. V, J and clone size are taken as reported in that table, and D and trimming were inferred from the DNA itself. This sample has some 200,000 clones in its table, and under 85% of those were observed once. Of the sample, around 3.1% is held by the ten largest clones.

The study at large found these results: An association between a missense DCLRE1C variant and V-gene and J-gene trimming of TCR beta chains was found in a later genetic analysis and replicated in an independent cohort. Sequencing depth was assumed to be roughly uniform across donors in the presence/absence analyses, though that assumption may not hold. The cohort was sequenced for TCR beta chains only, and without alpha or paired-chain data the features that could be detected were limited. Several of the top co-occurrence clusters appeared to be linked to parvovirus B19, influenza, CMV and Epstein-Barr virus, according to a later analysis. It was suggested by the authors that the approach could potentially be generalized to other disease states and immunological phenotypes. Compared with the approximately 670-donor mean, donors in an Asian-associated ancestry cluster had fewer N-insertions in productive TCRs, according to a later genetic analysis. A further reported finding was that TCR beta sequences accurately predicted the HLA-A and HLA-B alleles for most subjects in the first cohort. A few of the identified cytomegalovirus-associated TCR beta chains were confirmed in vitro to be specific for cytomegalovirus antigens. The earlier analysis of 450 to 700 of the donors excluded some 15 rarely observed V segments, including chromosome 9 orphons, because counts were too low. Most TCR sequences were seen in very few donors, while some public TCRs were found in many individuals. In a later analysis, HLA-associated TCR beta chains were found to be more clonally expanded and to have lower generation probabilities than equally common non-associated chains. Because some donors lacked HLA typing at each locus, the association tests relied only on the typed subset. Immune exposure information for the cohort was limited to CMV serostatus. Because the 87-base-pair reads could not distinguish some IMGT-functional V segments, including TRBV6-2 and TRBV6-3, those segments were excluded. In a later analysis, most CMV-associated TCR beta chains were found to appear HLA-restricted, with HLA associations seemingly driven largely by CMV exposure. Specific HLA alleles were associated with about 17,000 TCR beta sequences at a false discovery rate of 0.05 in a later analysis. The classifier was reported to diagnose cytomegalovirus status with high specificity and sensitivity in both the original cohort and the validation cohort. According to a later analysis, TCR association rates differed among HLA loci, with DRB1 alleles showing the most associated TCRs and HLA-C alleles showing the fewest. In an earlier analysis of under 600 of the donors, most TCR beta V segments were observed in productive rearrangements about 87% or about 30% of the time, broadly matching IMGT annotations. A cluster of highly shared sequence variants was judged likely to be a technical artifact of the sequencing pipeline. Assigning TCR associations to individual alleles was difficult when HLA alleles, especially DR and DQ, strongly co-occurred. Correlated functional status among segregating V segments might reflect linkage disequilibrium, but an unknown experimental factor could not be ruled out. The study listed 150 to 200 TCR beta chains as associated with cytomegalovirus.

This receptor chain uses TRBV7-9 and TRBJ1-1; the D gene assignment is ambiguous. The clonotype originates from a female donor in good health and CMV-seronegative. The sequencing input was PBMCs. The CDR3 region reads CASSLVVGYTEAFF. The nucleotides are TGTGCCAGCAGCTTAGTAGTGGGCTACACTGAAGCTTTCTTT.